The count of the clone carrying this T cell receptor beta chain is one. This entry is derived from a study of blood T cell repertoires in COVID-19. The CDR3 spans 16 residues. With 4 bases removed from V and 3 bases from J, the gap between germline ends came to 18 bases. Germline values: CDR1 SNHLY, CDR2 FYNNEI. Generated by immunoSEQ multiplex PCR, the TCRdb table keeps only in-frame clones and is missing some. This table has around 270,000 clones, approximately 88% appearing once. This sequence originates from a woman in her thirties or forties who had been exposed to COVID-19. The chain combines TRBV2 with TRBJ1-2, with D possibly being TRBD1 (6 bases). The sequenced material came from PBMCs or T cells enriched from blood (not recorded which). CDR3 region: CASSGSMGARDYGYTF. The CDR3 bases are TGTGCCAGCAGTGGCTCAATGGGGGCGCGGGACTATGGCTACACCTTC.